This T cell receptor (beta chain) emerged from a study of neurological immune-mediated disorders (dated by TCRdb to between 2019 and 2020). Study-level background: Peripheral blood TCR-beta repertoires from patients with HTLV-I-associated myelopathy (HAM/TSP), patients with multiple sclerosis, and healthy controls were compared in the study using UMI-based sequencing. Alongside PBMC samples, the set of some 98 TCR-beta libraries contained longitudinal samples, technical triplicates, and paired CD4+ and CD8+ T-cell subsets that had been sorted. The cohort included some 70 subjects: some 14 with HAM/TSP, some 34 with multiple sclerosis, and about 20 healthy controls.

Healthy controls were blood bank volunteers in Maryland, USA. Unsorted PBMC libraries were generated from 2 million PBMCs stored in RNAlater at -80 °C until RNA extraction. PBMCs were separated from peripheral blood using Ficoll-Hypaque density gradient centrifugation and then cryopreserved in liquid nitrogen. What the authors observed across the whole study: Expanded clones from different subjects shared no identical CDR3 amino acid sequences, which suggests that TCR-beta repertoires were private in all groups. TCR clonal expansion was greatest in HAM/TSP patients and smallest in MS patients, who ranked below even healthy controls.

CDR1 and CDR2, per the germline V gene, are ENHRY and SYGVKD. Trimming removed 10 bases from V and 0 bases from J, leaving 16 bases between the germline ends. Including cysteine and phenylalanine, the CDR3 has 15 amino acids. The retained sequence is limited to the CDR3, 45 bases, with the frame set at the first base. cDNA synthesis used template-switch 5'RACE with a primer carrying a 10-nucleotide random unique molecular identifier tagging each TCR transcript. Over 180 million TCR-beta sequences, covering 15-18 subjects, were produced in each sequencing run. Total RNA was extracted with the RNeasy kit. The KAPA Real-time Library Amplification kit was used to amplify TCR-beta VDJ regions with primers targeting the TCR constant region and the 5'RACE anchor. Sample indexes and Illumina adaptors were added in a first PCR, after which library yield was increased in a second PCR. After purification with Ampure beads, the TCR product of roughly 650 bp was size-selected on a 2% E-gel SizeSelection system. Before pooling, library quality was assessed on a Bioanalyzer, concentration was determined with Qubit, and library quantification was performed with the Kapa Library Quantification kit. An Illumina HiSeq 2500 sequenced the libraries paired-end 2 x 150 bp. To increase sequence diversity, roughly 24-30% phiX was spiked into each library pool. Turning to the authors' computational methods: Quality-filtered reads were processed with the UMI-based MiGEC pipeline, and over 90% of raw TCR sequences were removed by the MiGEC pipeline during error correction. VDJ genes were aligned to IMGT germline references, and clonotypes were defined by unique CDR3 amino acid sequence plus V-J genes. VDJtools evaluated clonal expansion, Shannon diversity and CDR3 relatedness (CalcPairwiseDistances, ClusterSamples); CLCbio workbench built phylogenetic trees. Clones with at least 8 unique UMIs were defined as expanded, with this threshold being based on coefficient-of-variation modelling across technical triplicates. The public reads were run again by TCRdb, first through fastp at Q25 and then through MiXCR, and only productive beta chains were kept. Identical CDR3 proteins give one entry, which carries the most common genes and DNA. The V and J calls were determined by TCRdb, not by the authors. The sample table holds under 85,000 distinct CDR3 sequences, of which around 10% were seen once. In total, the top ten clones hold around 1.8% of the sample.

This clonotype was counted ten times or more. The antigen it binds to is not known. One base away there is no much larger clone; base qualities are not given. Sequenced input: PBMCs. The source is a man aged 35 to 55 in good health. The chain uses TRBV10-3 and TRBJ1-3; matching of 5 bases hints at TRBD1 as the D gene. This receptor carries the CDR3 CATRGAEDSGNTIYF. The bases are TGTGCCACCCGAGGGGCGGAAGACTCTGGAAACACCATATATTTT.